This TCR beta chain derives from a study of T cell changes during pregnancy in multiple sclerosis. Sequencing used immunoSEQ multiplex PCR; TCRdb keeps in-frame clones, though not all of them. This table has about 81,000 clones, about 95% appearing once. The CDR3 runs to 15 residues. Trimming stripped 3 bases from V and 0 bases from J, with 9 bases between. Germline V gene data show CDR1 as MNHNS and CDR2 as SASEGT. The material sequenced was peripheral blood, taken in the third trimester of pregnancy. The rearrangement uses TRBV6-1 and TRBJ2-1; D gene ambiguous. This clonotype originated in a female donor with multiple sclerosis, enrolled in a pregnancy study. The CDR3: CASSEERSSYNEQFF. The CDR3 coding sequence is TGTGCCAGCAGTGAGGAGCGATCCTCCTACAATGAGCAGTTCTTC.